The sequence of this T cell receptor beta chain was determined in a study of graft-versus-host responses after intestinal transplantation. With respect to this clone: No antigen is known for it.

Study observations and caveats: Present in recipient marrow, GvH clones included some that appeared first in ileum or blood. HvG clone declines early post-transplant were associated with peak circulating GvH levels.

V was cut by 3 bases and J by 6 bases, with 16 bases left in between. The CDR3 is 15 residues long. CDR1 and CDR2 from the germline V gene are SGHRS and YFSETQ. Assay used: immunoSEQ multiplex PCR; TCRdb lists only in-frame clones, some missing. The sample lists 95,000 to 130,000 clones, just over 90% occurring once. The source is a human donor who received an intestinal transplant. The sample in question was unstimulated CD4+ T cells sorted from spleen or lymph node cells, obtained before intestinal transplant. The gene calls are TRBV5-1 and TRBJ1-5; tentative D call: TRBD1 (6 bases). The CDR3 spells CASSSQGTSGQPQHF. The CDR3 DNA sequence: TGCGCCAGCAGCTCTCAGGGGACGTCGGGTCAGCCCCAGCATTTT.